This note documents a single T cell receptor (beta chain) sequence. The method was immunoSEQ multiplex PCR; TCRdb's version includes in-frame clones alone and lacks a portion of them. The data contain 15,000 to 20,000 clones, about 90% of them singletons. The CDR3 consists of 19 residues. V was cut by 4 bases and J by 0 bases, with 21 bases left in between. Germline CDR1 reads LGHNA; CDR2 reads YSLEER. The entry originates in a study of graft-versus-host responses after intestinal transplantation. Study-wide background: Induction using anti-thymocyte globulin, followed by tacrolimus and steroids for around 3 years, was given to all recipients.

The chain joins TRBV4-3 to TRBJ2-2, with unresolved D. The receptor's source is a human patient who received an intestinal transplant, so some T cells may come from the graft donor. The sequences come from PBMCs, collected around 110 days after intestinal transplant. The CDR3 DNA follows: TGCGCCAGCAGCCCAGAAGGGCCGCCCTTTACTTCGAACACCGGGGAGCTGTTTTTT. Translated: CASSPEGPPFTSNTGELFF.